The present T cell receptor beta chain was sequenced within a study of blood T cell repertoires in COVID-19. Authors' methods: Estimation of nucleated cell counts relied on the amplification of reference gene primers. Profiling relied on immunoSEQ multiplex PCR, and the TCRdb table lists in-frame clones only, not all of them. V, J and clone size were drawn from that table, and D and trimming were deduced from the DNA. In the table there are fewer than 350,000 clones, around 86% of which are singletons. Those who participated ranged in age from roughly 18 to 89 years and resided in around 22 US areas. Membership in each cohort depended on participant-reported clinical history. Trimming took 4 bases from V and 8 from J, leaving 8 bases between them. The CDR3 length is 12 residues. Per germline, CDR1 LNHDA and CDR2 SQIVND (reference sequence).

The sequenced material came from PBMCs or T cells enriched from blood (not recorded which). The receptor comes from a woman aged 40 to 50 with acute COVID-19. The chain links TRBV19 to TRBJ2-2, with D perhaps matching TRBD1 (6 bases). Here the CDR3 DNA reads TGTGCCAGTAGTAATACAGGGGGGGAGCTGTTTTTT. Translated: CASSNTGGELFF.